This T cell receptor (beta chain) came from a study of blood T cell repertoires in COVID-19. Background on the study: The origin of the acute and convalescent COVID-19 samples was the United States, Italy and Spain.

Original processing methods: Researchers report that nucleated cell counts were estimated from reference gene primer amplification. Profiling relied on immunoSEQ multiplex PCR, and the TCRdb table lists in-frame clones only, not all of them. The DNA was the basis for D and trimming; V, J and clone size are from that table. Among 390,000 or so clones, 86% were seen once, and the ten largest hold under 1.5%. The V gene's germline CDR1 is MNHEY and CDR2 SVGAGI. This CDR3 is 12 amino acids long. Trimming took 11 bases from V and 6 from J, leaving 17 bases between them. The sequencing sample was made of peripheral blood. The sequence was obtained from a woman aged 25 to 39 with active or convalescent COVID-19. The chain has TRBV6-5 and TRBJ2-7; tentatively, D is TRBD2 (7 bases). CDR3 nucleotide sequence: TGTGCCGCTCTAGGGGGAGGGGTCGAGCAGTACTTC. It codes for CAALGGGVEQYF.